The 24 T cell receptor beta chains reported below all come from one sample, sequenced in a study of cytomegalovirus exposure and HLA in healthy donors. TCRdb's table, derived via immunoSEQ multiplex PCR, lists solely in-frame clones and lacks some. The sample has tens of thousands of clones, about 91% seen once; the top ten hold almost 1.5%. Material for sequencing was PBMCs. The receptors were sampled from a man aged 18 to 30 in good health and CMV-seronegative.

The V call is TRBV15, the J call TRBJ2-2; 12 bases fit TRBD2. V dropped 5 bases and J dropped 2; count of bases not matched to a gene: 6. The V gene's germline CDR1 is LNHNV and CDR2 YYDKDF (reference sequence). The CDR3 runs 17 residues. The CDR3 region is CATSPSSGRGNTGELFF. For the CDR3, the DNA is TGTGCCACCAGCCCATCTAGCGGGAGGGGAAACACCGGGGAGCTGTTTTTT.

DNA for the CDR3: TGCAGCGTTCGACTAGCGGACCCCTACGAGCAGTACTTC. Encoded protein: CSVRLADPYEQYF. The J gene is TRBJ2-7, the V gene TRBV29-1; TRBD2 agrees at 9 bases. Germline values: CDR1 SQVTM, CDR2 ANQGSEA. With 5 bases clipped from V and 2 bases from J, the junction kept 4 bases outside the gene matches. The length of the CDR3 is 13 residues.

The genes are TRBV7-2 and TRBJ2-7; 8 nucleotides line up with TRBD2. V lost 5 bases and J lost 0; bases outside the gene matches: 18. The germline V gene encodes CDR1 SGHTA and CDR2 FQGNSA. The CDR3 spans 19 residues. The CDR3 coding sequence is TGTGCCAGCAGCCGCGAACTCCGGGGACTAGGATTAAGCTCCTACGAGCAGTACTTC. It codes for CASSRELRGLGLSSYEQYF. Full variable domain (outside the CDR3, taken from reference TRBV7-2 and TRBJ2-7): GAGVSQSPSNKVTEKGKDVELRCDPISGHTALYWYRQSLGQGLEFLIYFQGNSAPDKSGLPSDRFSAERTGGSVSTLTIQRTQQEDSAVYLCASSRELRGLGLSSYEQYFGPGTRLTVT.

This clone was seen only once. The chain combines TRBV9 with TRBJ2-7, with 8 positions matching TRBD1. This CDR3 is 15 amino acids long. The trim removed 0 bases at V and 3 bases at J, leaving 5 bases unmatched. Germline CDR1 is SGDLS and CDR2 is YYNGEE. CDR3 residues: CASSVGLGQGYEQYF. CDR3 coding DNA: TGTGCCAGCAGCGTAGGCCTTGGACAGGGCTACGAGCAGTACTTC. Full variable domain (missing parts from reference TRBV9 and TRBJ2-7): DSGVTQTPKHLITATGQRVTLRCSPRSGDLSVYWYQQSLDQGLQFLIQYYNGEERAKGNILERFSAQQFPDLHSELNLSSLELGDSALYFCASSVGLGQGYEQYFGPGTRLTVT.

As concerns this clone: The junction differs from germline at one of its ends, possibly a read error. This rearrangement joins TRBV7-7 to TRBJ2-2; D possibly corresponds to TRBD2 (5 bases). The germline V gene has CDR1 SSHAT and CDR2 FNYEAQ (reference sequence). The CDR3 length is 14 residues. The CDR3 here is CASSPPGWTGELFF. The CDR3 nucleotides read TGTGCTAGCAGCCCTCCGGGGTGGACCGGGGAGCTGTTTTTT.

The rearrangement uses TRBV10-3 and TRBJ1-5, with TRBD1 matching over 9 bases. This CDR3 spans 16 amino acids. CDR1 and CDR2 (germline): ENHRY, SYGVKD. The junction had 1 base not matched to a gene; V was cut back by 0 bases and J by 1 base. In DNA, the CDR3 is TGTGCCATCAGTGAGTCTGACAGGGGGAGCAATCAGCCCCAGCATTTT. Amino acid sequence: CAISESDRGSNQPQHF.

This chain links TRBV7-6 with TRBJ1-5; 7 positions agree with TRBD1. J lost 7 bases, V lost 5 bases, and 5 bases had no gene match. The CDR3 is made up of 13 amino acids. The germline CDR1 and CDR2 sequences are SGHVS and FNYEAQ. The DNA of the CDR3 is TGTGCCAGCAGCCTTGACAGGGACCAGCCCCAGCATTTT. Translating gives CASSLDRDQPQHF.

J is TRBJ2-3 and V is TRBV9; D is perhaps TRBD2 (5 bases). In germline, CDR1 is SGDLS, CDR2 YYNGEE. Deletions cut 3 bases from V and 0 bases from J, with 17 bases between. CDR3 size: 17 residues. The CDR3 region has the DNA TGTGCCAGCAGCGGGACTCTGGACCCCACGAGCACAGATACGCAGTATTTT. Translation gives CASSGTLDPTSTDTQYF.

This chain uses TRBV5-4 with TRBJ1-5, with D possibly TRBD1 on 6 matching bases. V lost 3 bases, J lost 6 bases, and 19 bases lay in between. Looked up from germline, CDR1 is SGHNT and CDR2 is YYREEE (reference sequence). The CDR3 has 16 amino acids. CDR3 bases: TGTGCCAGCAGCTCGGGAACAGGGTCGGGGGGTCAGCCCCAGCATTTT. Translating it yields CASSSGTGSGGQPQHF.

This clone was detected once. The gene calls are TRBV6-5 and TRBJ1-5; 10 bases line up with TRBD1. V lost 5 bases and J lost 6; bases outside the gene matches: 7. CDR1 and CDR2 (germline): MNHEY, SVGAGI. The CDR3 spans 15 residues. The CDR3 DNA sequence: TGTGCCAGCAGTCATACCGGGACAGGGGCTCAGCCCCAGCATTTT. Amino acids: CASSHTGTGAQPQHF.

The rearrangement links TRBV7-9 to TRBJ1-1; 8 bases agree with TRBD1. CDR3 length: 17 amino acids. CDR1 is SEHNR and CDR2 is FQNEAQ in the germline V gene (reference sequence). Losses at the gene ends were 5 bases for V and 6 bases for J; bases not matched to a gene: 17. The chain's CDR3 is CASSPPQGAGGLAEAFF. The CDR3 DNA sequence: TGTGCCAGCAGCCCACCCCAGGGGGCGGGCGGCTTGGCTGAAGCTTTCTTT.

The chain's CDR3 is CASSLESGGGETQYF. The CDR3 nucleotides are TGTGCCAGCAGCTTGGAGTCGGGGGGTGGAGAGACCCAGTACTTC. V is TRBV5-4 and J is TRBJ2-5, with 7 positions matching TRBD2. Germline values: CDR1 SGHNT, CDR2 YYREEE (reference sequence). The CDR3 loop spans 15 amino acids. V dropped 0 bases and J dropped 4; count of bases not matched to a gene: 6.

The J gene is TRBJ2-7, the V gene TRBV7-2; D remains ambiguous. Trimming removed 6 bases from V and 3 bases from J, with 12 bases in between. Germline CDR1 SGHTA, CDR2 FQGNSA. This CDR3 has 13 amino acids. The CDR3 loop reads CASSMRRFYEQYF. DNA for the CDR3: TGTGCCAGCAGTATGAGGCGCTTCTACGAGCAGTACTTC.

This chain uses TRBV29-1 with TRBJ2-1, with 8 bases identical to TRBD2. Germline lookup yields CDR1 SQVTM and CDR2 ANQGSEA. V lost 7 bases to trimming and J lost 0 bases; unmatched junction nucleotides: 5. This CDR3 is 14 amino acids long. The CDR3 spells CSALSGSSYNEQFF. CDR3 bases: TGCAGCGCCTTAAGCGGGAGCTCCTACAATGAGCAGTTCTTC.

The rearrangement uses TRBV5-1 and TRBJ1-4, with D unresolved. CDR3 size: 15 residues. V was shortened by 0 bases and J by 5 bases, with 11 bases between the two germline ends. Germline assignment: CDR1 SGHRS and CDR2 YFSETQ. The CDR3 here is CASSLVFGENEKLFF. DNA of the CDR3: TGCGCCAGCAGCTTGGTTTTCGGGGAAAATGAAAAACTGTTTTTT.

The genes are TRBV25-1 and TRBJ2-5, with TRBD1 matching over 7 bases. This CDR3 has 15 residues. With 2 bases clipped from V and 2 bases from J, the junction kept 5 bases outside the gene matches. The V gene's germline CDR1 is MGHDK and CDR2 SYGVNS. The CDR3 sequence is CASSEPHRGQETQYF. Here the CDR3 DNA reads TGTGCCAGCAGTGAACCCCACAGGGGACAAGAGACCCAGTACTTC.

V gene TRBV2 combines with J gene TRBJ1-1; 7 nucleotides match TRBD1. Germline V gene data show CDR1 as SNHLY and CDR2 as FYNNEI. V shed 9 bases, J shed 3 bases, and the junction held 7 bases outside the gene matches. The CDR3 totals 13 residues. The CDR3 protein is CASLRGVDTEAFF. The CDR3 DNA reads TGTGCCAGTCTCAGGGGGGTGGACACTGAAGCTTTCTTT. The full variable domain, with the rest looked up from reference TRBV2 and TRBJ1-1, is EPEVTQTPSHQVTQMGQEVILRCVPISNHLYFYWYRQILGQKVEFLVSFYNNEISEKSEIFDDQFSVERPDGSNFTLKIRSTKLEDSAMYFCASLRGVDTEAFFGQGTRLTVV.

V usage is TRBV2 and J usage is TRBJ2-1; the match to TRBD1 covers 7 bases. CDR3 size: 15 residues. J gave up 3 bases and V 4 bases, and 6 bases lay outside the gene matches. CDR1 is SNHLY and CDR2 is FYNNEI in the germline V gene. The CDR3, as DNA: TGTGCCAGCAGTGCGACAGGGTTTGGCTACAATGAGCAGTTCTTC. Protein product: CASSATGFGYNEQFF.

The rearrangement uses TRBV11-2 and TRBJ2-7, with TRBD1 matching 9 bases. CDR1 SGHAT and CDR2 FQNNGV come from the germline V gene. CDR3 length equals 18 residues. J was trimmed by 5 bases and V by 2 bases; bases with no gene match: 16. Here the CDR3 reads CASSLPKRIWDRAHEQYF. CDR3 coding DNA: TGTGCCAGCAGCTTACCAAAGAGGATATGGGACAGGGCCCACGAGCAGTACTTC.

The rearrangement links TRBV7-3 to TRBJ2-1; 7 bases line up with TRBD2. The germline V gene has CDR1 SGHTA and CDR2 FQGTGA. The V segment lost 1 base and the J segment 9 bases; nucleotides outside the gene matches: 12. This CDR3 region has 16 residues. The CDR3 here is CASSLNPLADITEQFF. The CDR3 DNA reads TGTGCCAGCAGCTTAAACCCCCTAGCGGATATCACTGAGCAGTTCTTC.

By share, this clone ranks as medium-sized. V usage is TRBV6-4 and J usage is TRBJ2-3; 7 nucleotides line up with TRBD2. V lost 4 bases and J lost 0; bases outside the gene matches: 4. The CDR3 covers 15 residues. CDR1 and CDR2 from the germline V gene are MRHNA and SNTAGT. This chain's CDR3 is CASSVSSGSTDTQYF. In DNA form, the CDR3 reads TGTGCCAGCAGTGTTTCTAGCGGTAGCACAGATACGCAGTATTTT.

V is TRBV9 and J is TRBJ2-1; 9 nucleotides line up with TRBD2. Germline CDR1 SGDLS, CDR2 YYNGEE. V lost 4 bases, J lost 3 bases, and 11 bases stayed unmatched. The CDR3 is 17 amino acids. The CDR3 sequence is CASSPRTTSGLYNEQFF. In nucleotides, the CDR3 is TGTGCCAGCAGCCCCCGGACGACTAGCGGACTCTACAATGAGCAGTTCTTC. Together with reference TRBV9 and TRBJ2-1, the CDR3 gives the full variable domain: DSGVTQTPKHLITATGQRVTLRCSPRSGDLSVYWYQQSLDQGLQFLIQYYNGEERAKGNILERFSAQQFPDLHSELNLSSLELGDSALYFCASSPRTTSGLYNEQFFGPGTRLTVL.

J is TRBJ2-7 and V is TRBV18; TRBD2 agrees at 10 bases. V was clipped by 1 base and J by 5 bases; unmatched bases: 5. There are 15 residues in the CDR3. Germline values: CDR1 KGHSH, CDR2 LQKENI. The CDR3: CASSPLAGGDDEQYF. The DNA of the CDR3 is TGTGCCAGCTCACCACTAGCGGGAGGTGACGACGAGCAGTACTTC. Variable domain in full (rest from reference TRBV18 and TRBJ2-7): NAGVMQNPRHLVRRRGQEARLRCSPMKGHSHVYWYRQLPEEGLKFMVYLQKENIIDESGMPKERFSAEFPKEGPSILRIQQVVRGDSAAYFCASSPLAGGDDEQYFGPGTRLTVT.

V usage is TRBV15 and J usage is TRBJ2-3, with D possibly matching TRBD2 (6 bases). V gave up 2 bases and J gave up 5 bases, with 8 bases separating them. This CDR3 spans 13 amino acids. Germline CDR1 and CDR2: LNHNV and YYDKDF (reference sequence). CDR3 nucleotide sequence: TGTGCCACCAGCAGATCCGGGGGAGATACGCAGTATTTT. Protein: CATSRSGGDTQYF. Based on the CDR3 plus reference TRBV15 and TRBJ2-3, the full variable domain is DAMVIQNPRYQVTQFGKPVTLSCSQTLNHNVMYWYQQKSSQAPKLLFHYYDKDFNNEADTPDNFQSRRPNTSFCFLDIRSPGLGDTAMYLCATSRSGGDTQYFGPGTRLTVL.